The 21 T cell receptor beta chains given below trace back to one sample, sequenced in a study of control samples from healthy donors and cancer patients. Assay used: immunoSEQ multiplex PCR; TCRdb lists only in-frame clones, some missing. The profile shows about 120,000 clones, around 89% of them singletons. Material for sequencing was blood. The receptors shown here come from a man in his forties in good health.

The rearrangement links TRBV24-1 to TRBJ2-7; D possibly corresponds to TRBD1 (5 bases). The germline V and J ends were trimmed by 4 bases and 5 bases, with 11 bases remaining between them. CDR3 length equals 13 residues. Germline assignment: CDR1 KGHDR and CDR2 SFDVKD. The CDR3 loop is CATSEPGQHEQYF. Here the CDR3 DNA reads TGTGCCACCAGTGAACCCGGACAACACGAGCAGTACTTC.

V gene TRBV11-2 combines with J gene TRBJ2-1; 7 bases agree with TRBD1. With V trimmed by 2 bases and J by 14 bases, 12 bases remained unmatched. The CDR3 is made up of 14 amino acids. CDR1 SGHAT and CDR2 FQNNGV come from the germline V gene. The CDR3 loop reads CASSLTPTGPDKFF. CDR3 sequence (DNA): TGTGCCAGCAGCTTAACTCCGACAGGGCCGGATAAGTTCTTC.

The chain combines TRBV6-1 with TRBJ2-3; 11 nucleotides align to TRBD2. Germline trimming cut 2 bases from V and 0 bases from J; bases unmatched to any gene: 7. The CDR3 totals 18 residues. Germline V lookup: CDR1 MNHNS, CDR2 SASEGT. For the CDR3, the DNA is TGTGCCAGCAGTGAATTTAGCGGGGGGGGATCTAGCACAGATACGCAGTATTTT. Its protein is CASSEFSGGGSSTDTQYF.

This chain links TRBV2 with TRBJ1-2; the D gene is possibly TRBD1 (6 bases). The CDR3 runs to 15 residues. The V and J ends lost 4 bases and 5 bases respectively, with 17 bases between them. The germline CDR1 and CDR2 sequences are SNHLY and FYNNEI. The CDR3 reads CASSGRSQGNYGYTF. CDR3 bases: TGTGCCAGCAGTGGGAGGTCACAGGGTAATTATGGCTACACCTTC.

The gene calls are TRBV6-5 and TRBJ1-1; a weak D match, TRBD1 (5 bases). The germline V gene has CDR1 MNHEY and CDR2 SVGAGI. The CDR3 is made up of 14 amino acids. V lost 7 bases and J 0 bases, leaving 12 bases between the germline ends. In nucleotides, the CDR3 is TGTGCCAGCACGAAGGAGGGACTGAACACTGAAGCTTTCTTT. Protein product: CASTKEGLNTEAFF.

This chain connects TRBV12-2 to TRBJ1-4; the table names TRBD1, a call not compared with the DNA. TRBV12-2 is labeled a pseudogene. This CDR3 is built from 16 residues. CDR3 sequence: CASRWDRRATNEKLFF. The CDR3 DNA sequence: TGTGCAAGTCGCTGGGACAGACGAGCAACTAATGAAAAACTGTTTTTT.

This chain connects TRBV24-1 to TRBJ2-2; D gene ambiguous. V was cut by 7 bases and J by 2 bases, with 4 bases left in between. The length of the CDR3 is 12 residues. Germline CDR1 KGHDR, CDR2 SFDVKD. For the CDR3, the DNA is TGTGCCACCAGCCTTAACACCGGGGAGCTGTTTTTT. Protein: CATSLNTGELFF.

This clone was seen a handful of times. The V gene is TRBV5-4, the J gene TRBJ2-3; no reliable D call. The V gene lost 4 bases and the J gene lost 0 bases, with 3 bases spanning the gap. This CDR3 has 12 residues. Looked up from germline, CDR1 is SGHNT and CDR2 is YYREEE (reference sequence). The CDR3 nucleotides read TGTGCCAGCAGCGGTAGCACAGATACGCAGTATTTT. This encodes CASSGSTDTQYF.

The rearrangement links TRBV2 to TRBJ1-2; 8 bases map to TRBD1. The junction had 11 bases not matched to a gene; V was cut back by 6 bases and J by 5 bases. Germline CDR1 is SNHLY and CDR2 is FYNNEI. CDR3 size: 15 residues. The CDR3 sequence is CASSYDRGGRYGYTF. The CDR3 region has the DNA TGTGCCAGCAGCTATGACAGGGGAGGAAGGTATGGCTACACCTTC.

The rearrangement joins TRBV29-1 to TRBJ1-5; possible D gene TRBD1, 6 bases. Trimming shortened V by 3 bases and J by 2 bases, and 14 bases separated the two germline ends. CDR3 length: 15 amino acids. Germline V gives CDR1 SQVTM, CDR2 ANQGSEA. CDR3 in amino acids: CSVEVSGAGNQPQHF. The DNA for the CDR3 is TGCAGCGTTGAGGTTTCGGGGGCTGGCAATCAGCCCCAGCATTTT.

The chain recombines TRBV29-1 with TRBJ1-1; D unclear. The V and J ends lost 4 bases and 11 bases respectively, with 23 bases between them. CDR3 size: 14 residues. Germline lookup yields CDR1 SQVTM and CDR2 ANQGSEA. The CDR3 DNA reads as TGCAGCGTTGTATTGGGAGGGAAAGGGCCTCGGGCTTTCTTT. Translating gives CSVVLGGKGPRAFF.

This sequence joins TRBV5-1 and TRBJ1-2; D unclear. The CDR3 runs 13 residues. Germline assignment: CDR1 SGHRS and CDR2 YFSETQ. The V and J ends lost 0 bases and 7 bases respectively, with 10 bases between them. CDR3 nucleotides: TGCGCCAGCAGCTTGGGGAGCTTAAGTGGCTACACCTTC. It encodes CASSLGSLSGYTF.

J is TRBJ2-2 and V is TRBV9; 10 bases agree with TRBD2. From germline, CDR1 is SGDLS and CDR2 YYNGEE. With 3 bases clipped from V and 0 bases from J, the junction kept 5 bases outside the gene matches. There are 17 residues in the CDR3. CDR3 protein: CASSAQRGGPNTGELFF. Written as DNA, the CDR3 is TGTGCCAGCAGCGCCCAGCGGGGGGGGCCGAACACCGGGGAGCTGTTTTTT.

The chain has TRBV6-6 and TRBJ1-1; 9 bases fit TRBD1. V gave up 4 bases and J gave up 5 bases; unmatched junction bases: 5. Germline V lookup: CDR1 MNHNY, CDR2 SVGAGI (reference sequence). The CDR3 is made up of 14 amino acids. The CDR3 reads CASSFTGGGTEAFF. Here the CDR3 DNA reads TGTGCCAGCAGTTTCACAGGGGGCGGGACTGAAGCTTTCTTT.

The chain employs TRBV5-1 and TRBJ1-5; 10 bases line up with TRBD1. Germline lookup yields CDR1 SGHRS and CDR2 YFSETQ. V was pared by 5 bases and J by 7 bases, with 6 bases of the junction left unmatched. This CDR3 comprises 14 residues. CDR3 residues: CASRIGTGEQPQHF. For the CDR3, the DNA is TGCGCCAGCAGGATCGGGACAGGGGAACAGCCCCAGCATTTT.

In nucleotides, the CDR3 is TGTGCCAGCAGCGGAAGGACAGGGTATAATGAAAAACTGTTTTTT. Its translation is CASSGRTGYNEKLFF. The chain recombines TRBV14 with TRBJ1-4; 8 bases fit TRBD1. The CDR3 extends over 15 amino acids. Germline lookup yields CDR1 SGHDN and CDR2 FVKESK. The V segment lost 5 bases and the J segment 4 bases; nucleotides outside the gene matches: 6.

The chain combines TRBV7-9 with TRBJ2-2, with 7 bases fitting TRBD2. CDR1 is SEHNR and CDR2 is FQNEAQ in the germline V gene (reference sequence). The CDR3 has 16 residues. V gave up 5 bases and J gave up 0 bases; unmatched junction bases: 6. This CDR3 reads CASSPSRGANTGELFF. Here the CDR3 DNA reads TGTGCCAGCAGCCCGAGTCGGGGGGCGAACACCGGGGAGCTGTTTTTT.

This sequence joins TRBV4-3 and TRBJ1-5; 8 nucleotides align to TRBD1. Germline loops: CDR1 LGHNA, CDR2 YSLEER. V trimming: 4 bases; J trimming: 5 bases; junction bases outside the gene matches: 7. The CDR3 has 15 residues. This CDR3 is CASSPRTGYDQPQHF. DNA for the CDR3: TGCGCCAGCAGCCCTAGGACAGGGTACGATCAGCCCCAGCATTTT.

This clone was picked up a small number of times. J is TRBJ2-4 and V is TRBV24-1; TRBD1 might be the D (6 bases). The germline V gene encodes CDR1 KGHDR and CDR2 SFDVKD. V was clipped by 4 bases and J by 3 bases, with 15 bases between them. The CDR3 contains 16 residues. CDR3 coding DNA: TGTGCCACCAGTGACGCGAGGGCAGGGGACAAAAACATTCAGTACTTC. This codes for CATSDARAGDKNIQYF.

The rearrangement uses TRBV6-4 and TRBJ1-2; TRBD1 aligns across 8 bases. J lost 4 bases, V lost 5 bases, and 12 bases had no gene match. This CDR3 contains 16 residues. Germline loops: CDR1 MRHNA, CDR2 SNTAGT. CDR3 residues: CASSLPTGAIPYGYTF. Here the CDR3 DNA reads TGTGCCAGCAGTCTACCGACAGGGGCCATACCCTATGGCTACACCTTC.

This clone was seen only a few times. The CDR3 spells CASSIRGKEAFF. CDR3 DNA: TGTGCCAGTAGTATCAGGGGGAAGGAAGCTTTCTTT. The J gene is TRBJ1-1, the V gene TRBV19, with TRBD1 identical over 7 bases. Germline CDR1 reads LNHDA; CDR2 reads SQIVND (reference sequence). CDR3 length: 12 amino acids. The V gene end was trimmed by 3 bases and the J gene end by 8 bases; junction bases not matched to a gene: 3.